This T cell receptor beta chain was identified in a study of T cells after yellow fever vaccination. As for the study in general: For low cell numbers, libraries were made with SMART-Seq v4 Ultra Low Input.

In TCRdb, the 5' RACE reads were re-called with MiXCR into one record per CDR3 protein. The data contain hundreds of thousands of distinct CDR3 sequences, around 12% of them singletons. Trimming pared 0 bases from V and 6 bases from J, leaving 7 bases between. The CDR3 is made up of 13 amino acids. From germline, CDR1 is SGHRS and CDR2 YFSETQ. Findings of the study overall: FACS-sorted repertoires could contain abundant clonotypes contaminating from the bulk population. Booster sampling recovered most clones from primary vaccination (nearly 98% CD4, approximately 90% CD8).

This clonotype came up many times. The target antigen is unknown. The origin of this receptor is a man aged 18-30 years who received the YFV17D yellow fever vaccine. The chain is built from TRBV5-1 and TRBJ2-1; no clear D gene. This specimen consisted of CD4+ T cells sorted from PBMCs, obtained 15 days after the yellow fever booster vaccination. The CDR3 sequence is CASSLGYGNEQFF. CDR3 coding DNA: TGCGCCAGCAGCTTGGGATACGGCAATGAGCAGTTCTTC.